The 8 T cell receptor beta chains given below trace back to one sample, sequenced in a study of T cells in localized non-small cell lung cancer. Assay used: immunoSEQ multiplex PCR; TCRdb lists only in-frame clones, some missing. In the table there are about 23,000 clones, around nine tenths of which are singletons. The source was peripheral blood, collected before any cancer treatment. Every receptor here comes from a woman between 40 and 69 years old with stage I lung adenocarcinoma.

The V call is TRBV18, the J call TRBJ2-2; D is ambiguous. This CDR3 has 19 residues. Germline CDR1 KGHSH, CDR2 LQKENI. V lost 3 bases to trimming and J lost 1 base, with 21 bases between them. The CDR3 DNA sequence: TGTGCCAGCTCACCTCAGAGATTCGACTTTCCCAGGAACACCGGGGAGCTGTTTTTT. It specifies CASSPQRFDFPRNTGELFF.

The rearrangement uses TRBV19 and TRBJ2-5; possible D gene TRBD2, 6 bases. The CDR3 runs 14 residues. Trimming pared 5 bases from V and 4 bases from J, leaving 14 bases between. The germline gives CDR1 LNHDA, CDR2 SQIVND (reference sequence). CDR3 in DNA: TGTGCCAGTAGTCCCCCGGGGGAAGCAGAGACCCAGTACTTC. It encodes CASSPPGEAETQYF.

This clone was counted a few times. The chain employs TRBV5-1 and TRBJ2-7; 8 positions match TRBD1. Trimming at V came to 4 bases and at J to 6 bases, leaving 12 bases not matched to a gene. Germline V gives CDR1 SGHRS, CDR2 YFSETQ. CDR3 length: 15 amino acids. CDR3 protein: CASSPLQGVWSEQYF. The CDR3 DNA reads TGCGCCAGCAGCCCCCTACAGGGGGTCTGGTCCGAGCAGTACTTC.

The V call is TRBV28, the J call TRBJ2-7, with D possibly TRBD2 on 6 matching bases. Germline values: CDR1 MDHEN, CDR2 SYDVKM. The CDR3 is made up of 14 amino acids. Trimming cost V 2 bases and J 1 base, with 9 bases left between them. The CDR3 loop is CASSLAGLSYEQYF. The CDR3 bases are TGTGCCAGCAGTTTAGCGGGACTTTCCTACGAGCAGTACTTC.

This clone was detected once. The chain uses TRBV4-1 and TRBJ2-5; D may be TRBD2 (6 bases). This CDR3 spans 13 amino acids. The germline gives CDR1 MGHRA, CDR2 YSYEKL. V was cut by 4 bases and J by 5 bases, with 11 bases left in between. As DNA, the CDR3 is TGCGCCAGCAGCCGGGGGGAGCGCGAGACCCAGTACTTC. Protein product: CASSRGERETQYF.

V is TRBV30 and J is TRBJ2-3; tentative D call: TRBD1 (6 bases). The CDR3 loop spans 15 amino acids. V was cut by 7 bases and J by 10 bases, with 27 bases left in between. Germline CDR1 and CDR2: GTSNPN and SVGIG (reference sequence). CDR3 nucleotide sequence: TGTGCCTCACAGACTAAGGTCCCAGTCGCAGGGGCGCAGTATTTT. This sequence encodes CASQTKVPVAGAQYF. The whole variable domain, filled in from reference TRBV30 and TRBJ2-3, reads SQTIHQWPATLVQPVGSPLSLECTVEGTSNPNLYWYRQAAGRGLQLLFYSVGIGQISSEVPQNLSASRPQDRQFILSSKKLLLSDSGFYLCASQTKVPVAGAQYFGPGTRLTVL.

As concerns this clone: The conserved phenylalanine or tryptophan is not found at the CDR3 terminus, so this likely reflects a read error. It is unclear where the CDR3 begins or ends on the DNA, so no DNA is shown, and the CDR3 is as TCRdb lists it. The chain uses TRBV21-1 and TRBJ2-7; the D call TRBD1 from the table was never checked on the DNA. TRBV21-1 is described as a pseudogene. The CDR3 is made up of 11 amino acids, end residues included. CDR3 residues: CAFFERDRVFL.

The V gene is TRBV28, the J gene TRBJ1-2, with unresolved D. Trimming took off 4 bases at V and 4 bases at J, with 7 bases between the two ends. The germline CDR1 and CDR2 sequences are MDHEN and SYDVKM. CDR3 length equals 12 residues. The CDR3 coding sequence is TGTGCCAGCAGTTCTGGTCTCTATGGCTACACCTTC. Protein product: CASSSGLYGYTF.